Below, 20 T cell receptor beta chains from the same sample are listed, as sequenced in a study of blood T cell repertoires in COVID-19. TCRdb's copy holds only in-frame clones and misses some; the assay was immunoSEQ multiplex PCR. The sample includes around 140,000 clones, 70% to 90% of them seen just once. Sequencing was performed on peripheral blood. The receptors stem from a man in his 70s with active COVID-19.

The V call is TRBV5-5, the J call TRBJ2-4, with a weak D call TRBD2 (5 bases). From germline, CDR1 is SGHKS and CDR2 YYEKEE (reference sequence). CDR3 length: 13 residues. V was trimmed by 2 bases and J by 5 bases, leaving 8 bases between them. As DNA, the CDR3 is TGTGCCAGCAGCTTCGGGGTCGAAAACATTCAGTACTTC. Translating it yields CASSFGVENIQYF.

The chain links TRBV9 to TRBJ2-4; the match to TRBD2 covers 7 bases. The germline V gene encodes CDR1 SGDLS and CDR2 YYNGEE. This CDR3 comprises 15 residues. The V and J ends lost 0 bases and 2 bases, in that order; junction bases with no gene match: 2. CDR3 region: CASSVGAGSKNIQYF. In DNA form, the CDR3 reads TGTGCCAGCAGCGTAGGAGCGGGGTCCAAAAACATTCAGTACTTC.

The chain is built from TRBV7-2 and TRBJ1-2, with 7 bases aligning to TRBD1. CDR1 is SGHTA, CDR2 FQGNSA, per germline. V lost 5 bases and J lost 3; bases outside the gene matches: 6. The CDR3 sequence is 14 residues long. The CDR3 reads CASSPWDSHYGYTF. The DNA of the CDR3 is TGTGCCAGCAGCCCCTGGGACAGCCACTATGGCTACACCTTC.

Concerning this clone itself: Germline is not matched at one junction end, which may reflect a read error. This chain links TRBV7-7 with TRBJ2-3; weak D call: TRBD2 (6 bases). CDR3 size: 15 residues. Germline V lookup: CDR1 SSHAT, CDR2 FNYEAQ (reference sequence). CDR3 in amino acids: CASSLLTGVADTQYF. The CDR3 DNA sequence: TGTGCTAGCAGCTTATTGACGGGAGTCGCAGATACGCAGTATTTT.

The rearrangement links TRBV4-1 to TRBJ2-5; unclear D gene. This CDR3 region has 14 residues. Germline V gene data show CDR1 as MGHRA and CDR2 as YSYEKL. Trimming stripped 0 bases from V and 6 bases from J, with 11 bases between. The CDR3 reads CASSQEPRLQTQYF. CDR3 coding DNA: TGCGCCAGCAGCCAAGAGCCGAGACTCCAGACCCAGTACTTC.

In this sample, this clone turned up a few times. The chain joins TRBV28 to TRBJ2-1; D is possibly TRBD1 (6 bases). Germline V CDR1 and CDR2: MDHEN, SYDVKM. There are 15 residues in the CDR3. Trimming removed 7 bases from V and 7 bases from J, with 20 bases in between. CDR3 amino acids: CASIPGGRGSNEQFF. The CDR3 DNA follows: TGTGCCAGCATTCCAGGAGGCAGGGGCTCTAATGAGCAGTTCTTC.

This clone has a single count. The CDR3 does not end in the conserved phenylalanine or tryptophan, so this is likely a read error. The limits of the CDR3 on the DNA are not certain, so only TCRdb's listed CDR3 is given. The rearrangement joins TRBV21-1 to TRBJ2-3; TRBD2 was called by the table and not checked on the DNA. TRBV21-1 is a pseudogene. The CDR3 is 13 amino acids long, termini counted. CDR3 protein: CASSTMGLAGAPI.

The chain is built from TRBV6-2 or TRBV6-3 and TRBJ2-1; tentative D call: TRBD1 (6 bases). Trimming left V 5 bases short and J 13 bases short, with 24 bases between. This CDR3 has 15 amino acids. From germline, CDR1 is MNHEY and CDR2 SVGEGT. CDR3 region: CASSPPIGTSRSQFF. The CDR3 DNA is TGTGCCAGCAGTCCGCCTATCGGGACATCTCGGAGTCAGTTCTTC.

This clone was observed once. The gene calls are TRBV18 and TRBJ1-1, with 9 nucleotides matching TRBD1. From germline, CDR1 is KGHSH and CDR2 LQKENI. The V segment lost 2 bases and the J segment 7 bases; nucleotides outside the gene matches: 2. This CDR3 spans 13 amino acids. The CDR3 sequence: CASSPTGGREAFF. In DNA form, the CDR3 reads TGTGCCAGCTCACCAACAGGGGGCCGTGAAGCTTTCTTT.

The sample holds one count of this clone. The CDR3 DNA follows: TGTGCCAGCAGTGAAGGAGGTACGAACACCGGGGAGCTGTTTTTT. This encodes CASSEGGTNTGELFF. This chain uses TRBV6-1 with TRBJ2-2, with D unresolved. The germline V and J ends were trimmed by 1 base and 0 bases, with 6 bases remaining between them. Germline V lookup: CDR1 MNHNS, CDR2 SASEGT. This CDR3 contains 15 residues.

J is TRBJ2-1 and V is TRBV19, with TRBD2 matching over 9 bases. V trimming: 5 bases; J trimming: 9 bases; junction bases outside the gene matches: 14. Germline V CDR1 and CDR2: LNHDA, SQIVND (reference sequence). The CDR3 length is 16 residues. CDR3 nucleotides: TGTGCCAGTAGTTTACAGGTAGCGGGAGATGTCGGTGAGCAGTTCTTC. Its translation is CASSLQVAGDVGEQFF.

This clone was observed a single time. The V and J genes are TRBV3-1 (or the pseudogene TRBV3-2) and TRBJ2-7, with no clear D. This CDR3 has 15 residues. Looked up from germline, CDR1 is LGHDT and CDR2 is YNNKEL (reference sequence). Trimming pared 1 base from V and 5 bases from J, leaving 15 bases between. The CDR3 loop reads CASSQGPALRDEQYF. CDR3 DNA sequence: TGTGCCAGCAGCCAAGGGCCAGCCCTTCGGGACGAGCAGTACTTC.

The chain is built from TRBV7-9 and TRBJ2-1, with 12 positions matching TRBD2. V lost 5 bases to trimming and J lost 7 bases; unmatched junction nucleotides: 3. CDR3 size: 14 residues. Germline values: CDR1 SEHNR, CDR2 FQNEAQ (reference sequence). The CDR3 loop reads CASSPSGRGNEQFF. The CDR3 DNA reads TGTGCCAGCAGCCCTAGCGGGAGGGGAAATGAGCAGTTCTTC.

V usage is TRBV2 and J usage is TRBJ2-5; tentatively, D is TRBD2 (7 bases). Germline V gene data show CDR1 as SNHLY and CDR2 as FYNNEI. Trimming took off 6 bases at V and 2 bases at J, with 13 bases between the two ends. The CDR3 spans 14 residues. CDR3 bases: TGTGCCAGCAGGCCGCGGGGGCTACAAGAGACCCAGTACTTC. Encoded protein: CASRPRGLQETQYF.

This clone was picked up many times. This chain's CDR3 is CASSQADRDSEQFF. The CDR3 nucleotides read TGCGCCAGCAGCCAAGCAGATCGGGACTCCGAGCAGTTCTTC. The V and J genes are TRBV4-1 and TRBJ2-1; maybe TRBD2 (6 bases). This CDR3 spans 14 amino acids. CDR1 is MGHRA, CDR2 YSYEKL, per germline. The V gene lost 1 base and the J gene lost 10 bases, with 14 bases spanning the gap.

CDR3 nucleotides: TGCAGCGTCTTGACAGGGGATGGCTACACCTTC. It is translated as CSVLTGDGYTF. The rearrangement uses TRBV29-1 and TRBJ1-2; 8 nucleotides line up with TRBD1. CDR3 size: 11 residues. With V trimmed by 6 bases and J by 6 bases, 3 bases remained unmatched. Looked up from germline, CDR1 is SQVTM and CDR2 is ANQGSEA.

This clone was seen once. The J gene is TRBJ1-3, the V gene TRBV3-1 (or the pseudogene TRBV3-2), with a tentative D call TRBD1 (6 bases). The V gene lost 3 bases and the J gene lost 1 base, with 10 bases spanning the gap. Germline V gives CDR1 LGHDT, CDR2 YNNKEL (reference sequence). The CDR3 is made up of 15 amino acids. The CDR3 sequence: CASSHPGTSGNTIYF. CDR3 nucleotide sequence: TGTGCCAGCAGCCACCCGGGGACATCTGGAAACACCATATATTTT.

CDR3 loop: CASSFSDTQETQYF. For the CDR3, the DNA is TGCGCCAGCAGCTTTTCGGACACTCAAGAGACCCAGTACTTC. The chain links TRBV5-1 to TRBJ2-5; perhaps TRBD1 as D (5 bases). The germline gives CDR1 SGHRS, CDR2 YFSETQ. V shed 2 bases and J shed 2 bases, with 10 bases lying between them. There are 14 residues in the CDR3. Variable domain in full (rest from reference TRBV5-1 and TRBJ2-5): KAGVTQTPRYLIKTRGQQVTLSCSPISGHRSVSWYQQTPGQGLQFLFEYFSETQRNKGNFPGRFSGRQFSNSRSEMNVSTLELGDSALYLCASSFSDTQETQYFGPGTRLLVL.

This clone was seen once. The chain joins TRBV3-1 (or the pseudogene TRBV3-2) to TRBJ1-1; tentatively, D is TRBD1 (5 bases). This CDR3 has 14 amino acids. Germline-derived CDR1 and CDR2 are LGHDT and YNNKEL (reference sequence). Trimming removed 5 bases from V and 7 bases from J, with 17 bases in between. Here the CDR3 DNA reads TGTGCCAGCAGCGAACTCGGGGGGGGGATTGAAGCTTTCTTT. Translating gives CASSELGGGIEAFF.

V and J are TRBV28 and TRBJ1-3; 10 positions agree with TRBD1. CDR3 length: 15 residues. J was trimmed by 3 bases and V by 6 bases; bases with no gene match: 5. Germline CDR1 and CDR2: MDHEN and SYDVKM. The chain's CDR3 is CASRRQGAGGNTIYF. The CDR3 DNA sequence: TGTGCCAGCAGACGACAGGGGGCAGGTGGAAACACCATATATTTT. The whole variable domain, remainder taken from reference TRBV28 and TRBJ1-3, is DVKVTQSSRYLVKRTGEKVFLECVQDMDHENMFWYRQDPGLGLRLIYFSYDVKMKEKGDIPEGYSVSREKKERFSLILESASTNQTSMYLCASRRQGAGGNTIYFGEGSWLTVV.